These T cell receptor beta chains were read from a single sample in a study of blood T cell repertoires in COVID-19. The assay was immunoSEQ multiplex PCR, and TCRdb's table has in-frame clones only and misses some. Of almost 400,000 clones listed, roughly 90% are singletons. Sequenced material: PBMCs or T cells enriched from blood (not recorded which). These receptors were obtained from a woman younger than 45 with acute COVID-19. CDR3s include the opening cysteine and the closing phenylalanine or tryptophan. D genes are given only for firm matches. Clone size, where shown, is once, few, many, or a class for clones that have expanded.

cdr3_nt cdr3_aa v_call d_call j_call clone_size
TGTGCCAGCAGCTATGGGACAGGATATCAGCCCCAGCATTTT CASSYGTGYQPQHF TRBV3-1/TRBV3-2 TRBD1 TRBJ1-5 -
TGCGCCAGCAGCTTGGATAGCACCGGGGAGCTGTTTTTT CASSLDSTGELFF TRBV5-1 - TRBJ2-2 -
TGCGCCAGCAGCCTCGGGACAGGGATTCACGGTGGCTACACCTTC CASSLGTGIHGGYTF TRBV5-1 TRBD1 TRBJ1-2 -
TGTGCCAGCAGCTCCCAGACAGAACTCCGAGGCTACACCTTC CASSSQTELRGYTF TRBV7-9 - TRBJ1-2 -
TGTGCCAGCGGGACAGGGGGTAAGACTTACGAGCAGTACTTC CASGTGGKTYEQYF TRBV6-5 TRBD1 TRBJ2-7 -
TGTGCCAGCACGGGGACAGGGTTCTCCAATGAGCAGTTCTTC CASTGTGFSNEQFF TRBV6-5 TRBD1 TRBJ2-1 -
TGTGCCAGTTCCCATCAGGGAAGCTATCAGCCCCAGCATTTT CASSHQGSYQPQHF TRBV19 - TRBJ1-5 -
TGTGCCACCCGTTTTGACCGACACCCGAACACTGAAGCTTTCTTT CATRFDRHPNTEAFF TRBV15 - TRBJ1-1 -
TGTGCCACCAGTGATTTACAGGGTAACTATGGCTACACCTTC CATSDLQGNYGYTF TRBV24-1 - TRBJ1-2 -
TGTGCCAGCAGTTACGACAGGGAGTCGGGCACCATATATTTT CASSYDRESGTIYF TRBV6-5 TRBD1 TRBJ1-3 once
TGTGCCAGCAGCCCAAGAGCCGTTAGAGGCGGGGAGCTGTTTTTT CASSPRAVRGGELFF TRBV7-2 - TRBJ2-2 -
TGTGCCACCAGTGATCCAGAGAGGCCGAACACCGGGGAGCTGTTTTTT CATSDPERPNTGELFF TRBV24-1 - TRBJ2-2 -
TGTGCCAGCGTTGCTAGGGCAGCGGGCCTTGAGGCCCTCCACTTT CASVARAAGLEALHF TRBV2 - TRBJ1-6 -
TGTGCCAGCTCACCACCGTCTACCCCGGGGCCCCAGCATTTT CASSPPSTPGPQHF TRBV18 - TRBJ1-5 -
TGTGCTAGTGGTTTGGTACCGGGACAGGGCGGGAACACTGAAGCTTTCTTT CASGLVPGQGGNTEAFF TRBV12-5 TRBD1 TRBJ1-1 -